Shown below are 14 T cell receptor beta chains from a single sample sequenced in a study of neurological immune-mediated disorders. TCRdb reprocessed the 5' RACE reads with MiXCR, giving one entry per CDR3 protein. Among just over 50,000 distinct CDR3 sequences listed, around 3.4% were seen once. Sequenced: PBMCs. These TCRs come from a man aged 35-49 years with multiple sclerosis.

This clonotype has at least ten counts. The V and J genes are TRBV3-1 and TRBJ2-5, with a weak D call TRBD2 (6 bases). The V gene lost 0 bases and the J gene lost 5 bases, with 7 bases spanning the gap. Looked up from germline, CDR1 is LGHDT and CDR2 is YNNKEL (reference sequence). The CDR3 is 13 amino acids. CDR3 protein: CASSQDGGETQYF. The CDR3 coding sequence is TGTGCCAGCAGCCAAGATGGGGGGGAGACCCAGTACTTC.

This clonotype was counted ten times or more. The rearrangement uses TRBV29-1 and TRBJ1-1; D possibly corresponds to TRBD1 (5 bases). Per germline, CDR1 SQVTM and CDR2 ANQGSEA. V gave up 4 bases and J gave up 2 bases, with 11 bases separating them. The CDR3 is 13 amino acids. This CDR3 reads CSVAQGGNTEAFF. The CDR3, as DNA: TGCAGCGTTGCTCAGGGAGGTAACACTGAAGCTTTCTTT. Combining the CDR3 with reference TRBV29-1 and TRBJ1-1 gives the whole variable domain SAVISQKPSRDICQRGTSLTIQCQVDSQVTMMFWYRQQPGQSLTLIATANQGSEATYESGFVIDKFPISRPNLTFSTLTVSNMSPEDSSIYLCSVAQGGNTEAFFGQGTRLTVV.

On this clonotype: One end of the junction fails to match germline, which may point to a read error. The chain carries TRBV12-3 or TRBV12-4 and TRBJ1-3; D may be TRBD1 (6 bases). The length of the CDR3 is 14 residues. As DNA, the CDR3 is TGTGCCAGCACCTACAGGGCCCCTGGAAAAACCATATATTTT. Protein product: CASTYRAPGKTIYF.

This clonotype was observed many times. The CDR3 region has the DNA TGCAGTGCTGATTCAACTAATGAAAAACTGTTTTTT. Translation gives CSADSTNEKLFF. The J gene is TRBJ1-4, the V gene TRBV20-1; D is unresolved. This CDR3 has 12 residues. The germline CDR1 and CDR2 sequences are DFQATT and SNEGSKA (reference sequence). V was cut by 5 bases and J by 0 bases, with 4 bases left in between.

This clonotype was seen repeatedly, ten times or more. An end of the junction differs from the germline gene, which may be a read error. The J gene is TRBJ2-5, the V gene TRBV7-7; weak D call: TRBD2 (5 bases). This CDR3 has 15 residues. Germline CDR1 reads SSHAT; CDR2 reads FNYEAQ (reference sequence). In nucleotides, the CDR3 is TGTGCTAGCAGCCGAGGGTTGACGGATCAAGAGACCCAGTACTTC. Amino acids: CASSRGLTDQETQYF.

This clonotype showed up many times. CDR3 DNA sequence: TGCGCCAGCAGTTCATCCGTTAGTGCAGATACGCAGTATTTT. Translating it yields CASSSSVSADTQYF. The chain combines TRBV5-1 with TRBJ2-3; D is unresolved. Trimming took 5 bases from V and 4 from J, leaving 14 bases between them. Germline CDR1 is SGHRS and CDR2 is YFSETQ. CDR3 length: 14 amino acids. The complete variable domain, with remaining parts taken from reference TRBV5-1 and TRBJ2-3, reads KAGVTQTPRYLIKTRGQQVTLSCSPISGHRSVSWYQQTPGQGLQFLFEYFSETQRNKGNFPGRFSGRQFSNSRSEMNVSTLELGDSALYLCASSSSVSADTQYFGPGTRLTVL.

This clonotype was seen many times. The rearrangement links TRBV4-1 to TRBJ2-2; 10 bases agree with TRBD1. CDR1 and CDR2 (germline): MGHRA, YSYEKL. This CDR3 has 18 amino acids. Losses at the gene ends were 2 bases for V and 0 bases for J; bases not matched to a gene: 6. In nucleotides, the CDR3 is TGCGCCAGCAGCCAAAGGAAAGGACAGGGGGCGAACACCGGGGAGCTGTTTTTT. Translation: CASSQRKGQGANTGELFF.

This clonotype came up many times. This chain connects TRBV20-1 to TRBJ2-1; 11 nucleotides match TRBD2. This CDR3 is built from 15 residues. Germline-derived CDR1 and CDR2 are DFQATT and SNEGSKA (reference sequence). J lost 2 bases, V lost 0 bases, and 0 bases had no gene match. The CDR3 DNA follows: TGCAGTGCTAGAGATAGCGGGGGGGCCTACAATGAGCAGTTCTTC. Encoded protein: CSARDSGGAYNEQFF.

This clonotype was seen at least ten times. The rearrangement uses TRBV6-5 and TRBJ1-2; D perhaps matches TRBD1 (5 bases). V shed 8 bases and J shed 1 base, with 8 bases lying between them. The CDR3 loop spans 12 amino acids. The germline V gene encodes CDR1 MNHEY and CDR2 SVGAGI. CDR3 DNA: TGTGCCAGCCGTGACAGTAACTATGGCTACACCTTC. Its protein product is CASRDSNYGYTF.

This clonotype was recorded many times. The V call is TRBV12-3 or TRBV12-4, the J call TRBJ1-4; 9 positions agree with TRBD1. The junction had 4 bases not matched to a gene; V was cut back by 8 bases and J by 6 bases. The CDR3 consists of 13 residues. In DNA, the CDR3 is TGTGCCAGCGCGGGGGACAGGGATGAAAAACTGTTTTTT. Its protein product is CASAGDRDEKLFF.

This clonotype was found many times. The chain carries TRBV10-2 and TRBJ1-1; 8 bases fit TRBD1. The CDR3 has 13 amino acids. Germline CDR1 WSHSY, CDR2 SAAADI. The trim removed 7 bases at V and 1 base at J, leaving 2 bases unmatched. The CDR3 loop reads CASTGQENTEAFF. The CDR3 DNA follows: TGCGCCAGCACGGGACAGGAGAACACTGAAGCTTTCTTT.

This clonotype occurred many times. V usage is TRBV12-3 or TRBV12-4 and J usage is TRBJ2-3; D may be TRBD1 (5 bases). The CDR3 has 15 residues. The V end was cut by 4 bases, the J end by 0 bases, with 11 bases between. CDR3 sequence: CASSSRQLSTDTQYF. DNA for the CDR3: TGTGCCAGCAGTTCTCGACAGCTCAGCACAGATACGCAGTATTTT.

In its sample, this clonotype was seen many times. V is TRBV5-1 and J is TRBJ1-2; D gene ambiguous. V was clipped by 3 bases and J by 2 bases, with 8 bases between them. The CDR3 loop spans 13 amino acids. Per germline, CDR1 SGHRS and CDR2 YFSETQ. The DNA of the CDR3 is TGCGCCAGCAGCTCCCGGATCAACTATGGCTACACCTTC. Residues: CASSSRINYGYTF.

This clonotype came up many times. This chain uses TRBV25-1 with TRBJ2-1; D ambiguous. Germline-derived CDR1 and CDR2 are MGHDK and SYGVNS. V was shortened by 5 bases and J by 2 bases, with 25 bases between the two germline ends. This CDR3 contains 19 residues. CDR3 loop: CASSWGGPPKQETYNEQFF. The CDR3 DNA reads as TGTGCCAGCAGTTGGGGTGGACCCCCAAAGCAAGAGACCTACAATGAGCAGTTCTTC.